The present TCR beta chain was sequenced within a study of cytomegalovirus exposure and HLA in healthy donors. Regarding the study as a whole: Researchers reported that three CMV-associated chains were confirmed in vitro as CMV antigen-specific.

Data came from immunoSEQ multiplex PCR; TCRdb stores just in-frame clones and leaves some out. The table has some 110,000 clones, about 84% seen once. To note about this clone: Its antigen is undetermined.

CDR3 length equals 13 residues. From germline, CDR1 is SGHRS and CDR2 YFSETQ. V lost 0 bases and J lost 6, with 10 bases in between. The V and J genes are TRBV5-1 and TRBJ2-7; D may be TRBD1 (5 bases). This sequence was found in a man aged 18-30 years in good health and CMV-seronegative. The specimen was PBMCs. The CDR3 sequence is CASSLGYQGEQYF. CDR3 nucleotides: TGCGCCAGCAGCTTGGGGTACCAGGGCGAGCAGTACTTC.